These T cell receptor beta chains were read from a single sample in a study of identical twins. Via MiXCR, TCRdb re-called the 5' RACE reads, giving one row per CDR3 protein. This repertoire shows some 1,700,000 distinct CDR3 sequences, roughly 35% found once; its top ten account for about 0.27%. Sequencing was carried out using cord blood. Every receptor here comes from a newborn girl in good health. CDR3s include the opening cysteine and the closing phenylalanine or tryptophan. D genes are given only for firm matches. Size values are once, few and many counts, or a class for expanded clones, and some rows have none.

v_gene,d_gene,j_gene,abundance,CDR3nt,CDR3aa
TRBV6-2/TRBV6-3,TRBD1,TRBJ2-7,NA,TGTGCCACCACGACAGGGGTCTACGAGCAGTACTTC,CATTTGVYEQYF
TRBV6-6,NA,TRBJ1-1,NA,TGTGCCAGCAGTTACTTGAGGGATGGGGACACTGAAGCTTTCTTT,CASSYLRDGDTEAFF
TRBV20-1,NA,TRBJ1-5,NA,TGCAGTGCTACCCGCGCCGGCAATCAGCCCCAGCATTTT,CSATRAGNQPQHF
TRBV20-1,NA,TRBJ2-5,NA,TGCAGTGCTATAAGGGCGGCTCAAGAGACCCAGTACTTC,CSAIRAAQETQYF
TRBV5-1,TRBD2,TRBJ2-3,few,TGCGCCAGCAGCTTCACTAGCGGGGGGAGAGATACGCAGTATTTT,CASSFTSGGRDTQYF
TRBV12-3/TRBV12-4,TRBD2,TRBJ2-7,NA,TGTGCCAGCAGCTTTCGACTAGCGGGCTCCTCCTACGAGCGGTACTTC,CASSFRLAGSSYERYF
TRBV27,NA,TRBJ2-1,many,TGTGCCAGCAGCTTAGCTAGCGCCTACAATGAGCAGTTCTTC,CASSLASAYNEQFF
TRBV12-3/TRBV12-4,NA,TRBJ2-1,NA,TGTGCCAGCAGTTTTGACTGGGCCAATGAGCAGTTCTTC,CASSFDWANEQFF
TRBV12-3/TRBV12-4,NA,TRBJ1-2,NA,TGTGCCAGCAGACGGACACAGGAGGGCTACACCTTC,CASRRTQEGYTF
TRBV24-1,TRBD2,TRBJ2-3,NA,TGTGCCACCAGTGATCCGGGGCGGGAGAACGGAGATACGCAGTATTTT,CATSDPGRENGDTQYF
TRBV5-1,TRBD1,TRBJ1-4,NA,TGCGCCAGCAGCGCCGGGACAGCCTCTGGAAAACTGTTTTTT,CASSAGTASGKLFF
TRBV28,TRBD1,TRBJ1-5,NA,TGTGCCAGCAGGGGGACAGGGTCCCACAATCAGCCCCAGCATTTT,CASRGTGSHNQPQHF
TRBV28,NA,TRBJ1-1,NA,TGTGCCAGCAGCCGGGGGACGGGGGAAGCTTTCTTT,CASSRGTGEAFF
TRBV6-6,NA,TRBJ2-5,few,TGTGCCAGCAGTTACGCAAACGGAGAGACCCAGTACTTC,CASSYANGETQYF
TRBV2,NA,TRBJ2-3,NA,TGTGCCAGCATCCCACAGGGGACTGGCACAGATACGCAGTATTTT,CASIPQGTGTDTQYF
TRBV6-6,NA,TRBJ2-5,many,TGTGCCAGCAGTTACTCGAAAGAGACCCAGTACTTC,CASSYSKETQYF
TRBV6-1,NA,TRBJ1-6,NA,TGTGCCAGCAGTGCAGAGTTCGGAGGGGGTTCACCCCTCCACTTT,CASSAEFGGGSPLHF
TRBV9,NA,TRBJ2-3,many,TGTGCCAGCAGCTCACACCGGGGCGGCACAGATACGCAGTATTTT,CASSSHRGGTDTQYF
TRBV20-1,TRBD2,TRBJ2-1,few,TGCAGTGCTAGAGATTCTAGCGGGGTGAGCTCCTACAATGAGCAGTTCTTC,CSARDSSGVSSYNEQFF
TRBV29-1,TRBD1,TRBJ2-3,once,TGCAGCGTTGAGAGAACAGGGGTTAGCACAGATACGCAGTATTTT,CSVERTGVSTDTQYF
TRBV28,NA,TRBJ2-1,NA,TGTGCCAGTCCCTTTAAGGATCTGGTATACAATGAGCAGTTCTTC,CASPFKDLVYNEQFF
TRBV7-2,TRBD2,TRBJ2-4,NA,TGTGCCAGCAGCTTAGGTCTAGCGGGGGGGGTTAAAAACATTCAGTACTTC,CASSLGLAGGVKNIQYF
TRBV6-2/TRBV6-3,NA,TRBJ1-4,NA,TGTGCCAGCAGCCCAGGTCGGGGGACCGAAAAACTGTTTTTT,CASSPGRGTEKLFF
TRBV4-2,TRBD2,TRBJ2-4,many,TGTGCCAGCAGCCAAGAAGGAGGGACTAGCGGGGTCTTAGCCAAAAACATTCAGTACTTC,CASSQEGGTSGVLAKNIQYF
TRBV7-2,TRBD2,TRBJ2-7,NA,TGTGCCAGCAGCGCTACTAGCGGGGCTTCCTACGAGCAGTACTTC,CASSATSGASYEQYF
TRBV4-2,NA,TRBJ2-3,once,TGTGCCAGCAGCCCCCCTTCGACCACAGATACGCGGTATTTT,CASSPPSTTDTRYF
TRBV10-3,TRBD2,TRBJ2-4,NA,TGTGCCGCCGGGACTAGCGACGACAATGAGCAGTACTTC,CAAGTSDDNEQYF
TRBV4-1,TRBD1,TRBJ1-1,NA,TGCGCCAGCAGCCATAGAAGACAGGGATCGGGTGCAGCTTTCTTT,CASSHRRQGSGAAFF